Listed below are T cell receptor beta chains from one sample, sequenced in a study of Ad26.COV2.S vaccination and SARS-CoV-2 variants. TCRdb's copy holds only in-frame clones and misses some; the assay was immunoSEQ multiplex PCR. The sample has around 300,000 clones, roughly 90% seen once. Sequenced here: peripheral blood, sampled in a trial of Ad26.COV2.S vaccine versus placebo. These receptors originate from a person between 18 and 65 years old who received the Ad26.COV2.S COVID-19 vaccine or a placebo. Both conserved end residues are part of each CDR3.

j_call v_call cdr3_aa
TRBJ1-1 TRBV5-4 CASSTARGPNTEAFF
TRBJ2-5 TRBV4-3 CASSQQGRETQYF
TRBJ2-2 TRBV18 CASSPPQGVRTGELFF
TRBJ1-1 TRBV30 CAWSKGTEAFF
TRBJ1-5 TRBV6-2/TRBV6-3 CASSYSTYGQPQHF
TRBJ2-7 TRBV5-6 CASSLPGLNEQYF
TRBJ1-2 TRBV5-6 CASSLWGAGGYTF
TRBJ2-1 TRBV4-3 CASSHPGSTDEQFF
TRBJ1-2 TRBV6-1 CASSEVKGGSYTF
TRBJ1-2 TRBV20-1 CSARTGQGYTF
TRBJ2-3 TRBV6-1 CASSEAGTITDTQYF
TRBJ2-5 TRBV12-5 CASGLGGHTETQYF
TRBJ1-3 TRBV5-4 CASSLAGTGNTIYF
TRBJ2-7 TRBV15 CATSLASGYEQYF
TRBJ1-6 TRBV5-8 CASSWVDRPWGSPLHF
TRBJ2-5 TRBV6-8 CASSTQEETQYF
TRBJ2-2 TRBV14 CASSPRPWGELFF
TRBJ2-1 TRBV19 CASRVVGSGNEQFF
TRBJ1-4 TRBV18 CASSPPARQEKLFF
TRBJ2-2 TRBV5-4 CASSSEAGANTGELFF
TRBJ2-1 TRBV14 CASGGSSYNEQFF
TRBJ1-6 TRBV5-1 CASSLGAGTLHF
TRBJ2-6 TRBV27 CASSLWERSGANVLTF
TRBJ1-5 TRBV28 CASSLGGMENYLSNQPQHF
TRBJ1-6 TRBV21-1 CASSKQANYNSPLHF
TRBJ2-3 TRBV7-2 CASSLTSTPNSGDTQYF
TRBJ1-2 TRBV6-5 CASTRDRNYGYTF
TRBJ2-1 TRBV21-1 CASSIRIPYNEQFF
TRBJ1-5 TRBV9 CASSATGDLQPQHF
TRBJ1-1 TRBV12-3/TRBV12-4 CASSLGTGKRAFF
TRBJ1-4 TRBV11-2 CASSFGQAFGEKLFF
TRBJ2-1 TRBV3-1/TRBV3-2 CASSHPGHPSSYNEQFF